This note documents a single T cell receptor (beta chain) sequence. The sample comes from a study of technical replicates of blood from a few donors. Libraries were prepared by immunoSEQ multiplex PCR; TCRdb keeps only in-frame clonotypes and omits some of them. The sample carries approximately 92,000 clones, around 96% recorded once. This CDR3 is 15 amino acids long. CDR1 SNHLY and CDR2 FYNNEI come from the germline V gene. V was shortened by 1 base and J by 0 bases, with 7 bases between the two germline ends. The sample taken for sequencing was T cells isolated from PBMCs. The chain is built from TRBV2 and TRBJ2-1; no firm D call. This TCR was sampled from a human donor in good health. CDR3 coding DNA: TGTGCCAGCAGTGAAGGACAAAGCTCCTACAATGAGCAGTTCTTC. This codes for CASSEGQSSYNEQFF.